The sequence of this TCR beta chain was determined in a study of cytomegalovirus exposure and HLA in healthy donors. General observations from the study: Earlier analysis yielded a pattern in which most TCR beta V segments were productive about 87% or about 30% of the time. HLA-A and HLA-B allele assignments for most subjects were reportedly predicted accurately using TCR beta sequences.

The PCR ran on 60 Vbeta and 13 Jbeta primers. The assay was immunoSEQ multiplex PCR, and TCRdb's table has in-frame clones only and misses some. Among about 140,000 clones listed, roughly 80% were seen once. This clone was seen once. What it recognizes is unknown. Germline lookup yields CDR1 MDHEN and CDR2 SYDVKM. Trimming took 4 bases from V and 2 from J; bases not matched to a gene: 10. CDR3 size: 16 residues. Donors counted as nominally healthy when sampled, yet unrecorded immune exposures were likely. The V and J genes are TRBV28 and TRBJ2-5; 7 bases align to TRBD2. Sequences were obtained from PBMCs. This sequence was found in a female donor in good health and CMV-seronegative. The DNA of the CDR3 is TGTGCCAGCAGTTCCCCACCACGGACTAGTCAAGAGACCCAGTACTTC. Its protein is CASSSPPRTSQETQYF.